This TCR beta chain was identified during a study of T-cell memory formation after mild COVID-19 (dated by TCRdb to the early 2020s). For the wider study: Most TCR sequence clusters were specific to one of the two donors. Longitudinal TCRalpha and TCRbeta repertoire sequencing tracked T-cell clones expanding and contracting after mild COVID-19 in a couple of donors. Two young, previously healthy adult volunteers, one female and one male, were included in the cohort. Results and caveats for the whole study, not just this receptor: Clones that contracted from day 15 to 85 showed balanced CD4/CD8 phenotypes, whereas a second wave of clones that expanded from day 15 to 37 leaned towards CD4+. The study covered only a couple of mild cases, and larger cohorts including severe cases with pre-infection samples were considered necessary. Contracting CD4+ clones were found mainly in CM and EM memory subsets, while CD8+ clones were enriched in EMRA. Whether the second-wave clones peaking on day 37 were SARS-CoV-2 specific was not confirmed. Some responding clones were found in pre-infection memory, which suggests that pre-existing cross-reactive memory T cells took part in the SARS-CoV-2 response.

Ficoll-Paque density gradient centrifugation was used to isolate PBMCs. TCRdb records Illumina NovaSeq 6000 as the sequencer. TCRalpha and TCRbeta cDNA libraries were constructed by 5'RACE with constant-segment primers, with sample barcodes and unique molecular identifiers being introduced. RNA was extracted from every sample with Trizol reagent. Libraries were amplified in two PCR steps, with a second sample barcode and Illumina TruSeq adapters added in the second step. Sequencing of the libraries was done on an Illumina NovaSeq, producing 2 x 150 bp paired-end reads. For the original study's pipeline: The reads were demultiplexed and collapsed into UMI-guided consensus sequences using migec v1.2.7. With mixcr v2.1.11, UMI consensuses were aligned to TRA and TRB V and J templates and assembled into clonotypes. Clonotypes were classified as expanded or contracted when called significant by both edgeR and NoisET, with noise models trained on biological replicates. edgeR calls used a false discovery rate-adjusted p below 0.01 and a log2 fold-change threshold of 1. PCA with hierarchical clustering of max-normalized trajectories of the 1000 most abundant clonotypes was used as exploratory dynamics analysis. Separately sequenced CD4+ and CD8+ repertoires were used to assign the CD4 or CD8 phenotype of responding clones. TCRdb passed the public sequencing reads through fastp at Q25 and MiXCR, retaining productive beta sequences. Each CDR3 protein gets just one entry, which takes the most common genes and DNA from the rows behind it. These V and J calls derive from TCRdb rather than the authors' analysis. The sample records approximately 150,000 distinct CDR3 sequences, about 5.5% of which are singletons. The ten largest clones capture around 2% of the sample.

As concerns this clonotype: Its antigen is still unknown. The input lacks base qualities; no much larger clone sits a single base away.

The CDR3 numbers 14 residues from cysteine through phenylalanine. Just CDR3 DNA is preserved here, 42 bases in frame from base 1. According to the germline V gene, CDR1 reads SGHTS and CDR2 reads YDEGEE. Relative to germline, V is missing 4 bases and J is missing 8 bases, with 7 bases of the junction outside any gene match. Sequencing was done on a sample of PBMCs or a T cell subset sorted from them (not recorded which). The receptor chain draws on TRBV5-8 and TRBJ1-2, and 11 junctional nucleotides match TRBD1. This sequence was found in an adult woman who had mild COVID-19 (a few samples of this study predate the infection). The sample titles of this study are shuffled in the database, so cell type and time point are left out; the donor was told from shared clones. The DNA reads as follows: TGTGCCAGCAGCGGTGGGACAGGGGGATGGGGCTACACCTTC. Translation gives CASSGGTGGWGYTF.